One and the same sample provided the 9 T cell receptor gamma chains below, sequenced in a study of γδ T cells in repeated Plasmodium falciparum infection. Gammadelta T cells were flow-sorted from PBMC into Vgamma9/Vdelta2+ and Vdelta2-negative populations for bulk analysis. TCRdb re-called the multiplex PCR reads using CATT. The profile covers about 30,000 gamma-chain clones, with over 1.3% appearing a single time and 19% taken by the ten largest. Sequencing input: gamma-delta T cells from blood. The receptors were sampled from a pool of human donors (malaria-infected and uninfected, not separated).

This clone was seen many times. The chain is built from TRGV2 and TRGJ1 or TRGJ2. Unmatched junction bases numbered 5, after V lost 0 bases and J lost 12 bases. Germline V lookup: CDR1 EGSNGY, CDR2 YDSYNSKV. The CDR3 spans 11 residues. Written as DNA, the CDR3 is TGTGCCACCTGGGACGGGCCTTGGAAACTCTTT. Translation gives CATWDGPWKLF.

This clone has more than one count but fewer than ten. A far more abundant clone sits one base away, making this likely a read error. In the same sample, other DNA sequences code for this CDR3. The chain is built from TRGV9 and TRGJ1 or TRGJ2. The J gene, missing from TCRdb, was assigned here through DNA to germline matching. The CDR3 has 13 amino acids. Germline CDR1 and CDR2: GITISATS and ISYDGTV (reference sequence). The CDR3 bases are TGTGCCTTGTGGGAGGCTCCCCATTACAAGAAACTCTTT. Translating gives CALWEAPHYKKLF.

This clone was seen repeatedly, ten times or more. In the same sample, other DNA sequences code for this CDR3. This sequence joins TRGV4 and TRGJ1 or TRGJ2. Because TCRdb records no J gene, it was assigned here through a match of the DNA to germline. The germline V gene encodes CDR1 EGSTGY and CDR2 YDSYTSSV. The length of the CDR3 is 13 residues. With V trimmed by 0 bases and J by 7 bases, 6 bases remained unmatched. Here the CDR3 DNA reads TGTGCCACCTGGGATGGGCTGGGGTATAAGAAACTCTTT. Protein: CATWDGLGYKKLF.

Concerning this clone: This sequence is one base from a far larger clone and is likely a read error. This CDR3 is also generated by other DNA sequences in the sample. The J gene has no call, while the V gene is TRGV9. This CDR3 has 14 amino acids. Per the germline V gene, CDR1 is GITISATS and CDR2 is ISYDGTV (reference sequence). The CDR3 loop is CALWEVQRGYKKLF. In DNA form, the CDR3 reads TGTGCCTTGTGGGAGGTGCAGAGGGGATATAAGAAGCTCTTT.

This clone was picked up a small number of times. TCRdb's entry gives the protein of a much larger clone, which mismatches this DNA's translation at residue 6, likely from a read error; the protein reported here is translated from the DNA. Other DNA variants within this sample encode the same CDR3. The chain joins TRGV9 to TRGJP. The J gene comes from matching the DNA to germline here; TCRdb lacks it. Germline assignment: CDR1 GITISATS and CDR2 ISYDGTV (reference sequence). The length of the CDR3 is 17 residues. CDR3 in DNA: TGTGCCCTGTGGGAGGCGCGACAAGAGTTGGGCAAAAAAATCAAGGTATTT. Protein: CALWEARQELGKKIKVF.

This clone was seen at least ten times. TCRdb pairs this DNA with a much larger clone's protein that differs at residue 11, likely a read error; the protein shown was translated from the DNA. The genes are TRGV9 and TRGJP. Here the J gene was assigned by germline matching of the DNA, as TCRdb has none. Germline CDR1 reads GITISATS; CDR2 reads ISYDGTV (reference sequence). The CDR3 contains 17 residues. As DNA, the CDR3 is TGTGCCTTGTGGGAGGCAAAACAAGAGTTGGACAAAAAAATCAAGGTATTT. As protein: CALWEAKQELDKKIKVF.

At least ten counts were recorded for this clone. TCRdb has a much larger clone's protein, which differs at residue 9 from the translation of this DNA, likely because of a read error; what is shown is the protein translated from the DNA. The J gene is TRGJ1 or TRGJ2, the V gene TRGV4. The J gene is not listed in TCRdb, so it was assigned here from a DNA match to germline. Germline CDR1 and CDR2: EGSTGY and YDSYTSSV. The CDR3 loop spans 12 amino acids. CDR3 nucleotide sequence: TGTGCCACCTGGGAACAGTATTATAGGAAACTCTTT. Translated: CATWEQYYRKLF.

In its sample, this clone was seen many times. TCRdb records a much larger clone's protein for this DNA, with a difference at residue 6 that likely arises from a read error; the protein given is the translation of the DNA. The V call is TRGV9, the J call TRGJ1 or TRGJ2. No J gene was available from TCRdb, and it was assigned here by a germline match of the DNA. The CDR3 extends over 14 amino acids. Per the germline V gene, CDR1 is GITISATS and CDR2 is ISYDGTV (reference sequence). V dropped 3 bases and J dropped 0; count of bases not matched to a gene: 5. CDR3 DNA: TGTGCCTTGTGGGAGATGGGGAATTATTATAAGAAACTCTTT. As protein: CALWEMGNYYKKLF.

This clone came up a few times. TCRdb's protein for this DNA is that of a much larger clone and differs from the translation at residue 16, likely a read error; the protein shown is the DNA translation. The chain recombines TRGV9 with TRGJP1. Here the J gene was assigned by germline matching of the DNA, as TCRdb has none. After removal of 0 bases from V and 15 bases from J, the junction contained 22 bases not matched to a gene. The CDR3 has 17 amino acids. Per the germline V gene, CDR1 is GITISATS and CDR2 is ISYDGTV (reference sequence). CDR3 residues: CALWEVLQELGKKIKIF. The DNA for the CDR3 is TGTGCCTTGTGGGAGGTGTTACAAGAGTTGGGCAAAAAAATCAAGATATTT.